This T cell receptor beta chain was found in a study of T cell responses to AZD1222 COVID-19 vaccine. The method was immunoSEQ multiplex PCR; TCRdb's version includes in-frame clones alone and lacks a portion of them. Of about 140,000 clones in the sample, 90% to 95% were seen once. Points on this clone: The antigen is not known.

The CDR3 runs to 14 residues. J lost 5 bases, V lost 6 bases, and 9 bases had no gene match. CDR1 and CDR2 from the germline V gene are SNHLY and FYNNEI. Whole-study results and caveats: Spike-wide coverage was observed for vaccine-associated CD4 TCRs, with dominant responses at 160-218 and 743-854. Baseline seropositives among AZD1222 recipients totaled only five to seven.

The chain carries TRBV2 and TRBJ1-1; 7 bases line up with TRBD1. This sample comprised peripheral blood, obtained on day 0 of MenACWY control vaccination. The sequence was obtained from an adult in good health. The CDR3 sequence is CASRTRDSRTEAFF. In nucleotides, the CDR3 is TGTGCCAGCAGAACCCGGGACAGTAGGACTGAAGCTTTCTTT.